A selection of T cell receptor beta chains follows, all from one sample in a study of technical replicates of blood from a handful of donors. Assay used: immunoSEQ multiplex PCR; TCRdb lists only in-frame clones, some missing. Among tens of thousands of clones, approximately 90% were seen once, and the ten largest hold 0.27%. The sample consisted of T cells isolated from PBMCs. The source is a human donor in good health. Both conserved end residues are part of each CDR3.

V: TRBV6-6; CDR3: CASSPTNTEAFF
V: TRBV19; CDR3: CASSVAGAYNEQFF
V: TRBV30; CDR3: CAWNRRRNTEAFF
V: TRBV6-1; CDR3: CASRSVAGSDEQYF
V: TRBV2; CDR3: CASSDAHSGNSYNEQFF
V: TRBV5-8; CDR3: CASSLAGGTDTQYF
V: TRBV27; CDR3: CASSLFGTSTDTQYF
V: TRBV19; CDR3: CASSDPGGGSNEQFF
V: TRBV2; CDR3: CASSEAVGQGVGNTEAFF
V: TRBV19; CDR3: CASSPAGVEAEQYF
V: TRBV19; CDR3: CASSIRDRVLRDYGYTF
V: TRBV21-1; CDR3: CASSSTGGYEQYF
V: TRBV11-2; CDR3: CASRSTRGYNEQFF
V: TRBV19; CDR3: CASSITPKTGGSYEQYF
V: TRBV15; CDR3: CATSDRDSGSTEAFF
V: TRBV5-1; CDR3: CASSLGANTEAFF
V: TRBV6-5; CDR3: CASSYVQGKLEAFF
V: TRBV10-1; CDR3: CASSEILAGGPGTDTQYF
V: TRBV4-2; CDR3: CASSQEPRDTGELFF
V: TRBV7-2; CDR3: CASSFAAGGADTQYF
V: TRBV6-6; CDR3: CASSEDSNRFGQPQHF
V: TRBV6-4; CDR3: CASRPDRVATEAFF
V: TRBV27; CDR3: CATVGTTDTQYF
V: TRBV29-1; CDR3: CSVEDLGAGEPYNEQFF
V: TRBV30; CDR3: CAWSSLTGPNYGYTF
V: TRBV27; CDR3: CASRHALQEGLGTQYF